These 6 T cell receptor beta chains originate from one sample sequenced in a study of T cell responses to AZD1222 COVID-19 vaccine. TCRdb's table, derived via immunoSEQ multiplex PCR, lists solely in-frame clones and lacks some. Here the sample spans 25,000 to 30,000 clones, 85% to 95% being singletons. Sequencing used peripheral blood, obtained on day 0 of AZD1222 vaccination. The receptors were sampled from an adult in good health.

The chain uses TRBV5-4 and TRBJ1-1; no clear D. Between the trimmed V and J ends, which lost 1 base and 6 bases, there was a span of 16 bases. This CDR3 comprises 15 residues. Per germline, CDR1 SGHNT and CDR2 YYREEE (reference sequence). The CDR3 DNA reads as TGTGCCAGCAGCTTGAAGGGAGGGAGCGGGGCTGAAGCTTTCTTT. This codes for CASSLKGGSGAEAFF.

The chain combines TRBV3-1 (or the pseudogene TRBV3-2) with TRBJ1-5; D is unclear. The ends were cut back, 3 bases at V and 0 bases at J, with 6 bases in the middle. The CDR3 length is 14 residues. CDR1 and CDR2 (germline): LGHDT, YNNKEL (reference sequence). The CDR3 nucleotides read TGTGCCAGCAGCCATTGGGGTAGCAATCAGCCCCAGCATTTT. This encodes CASSHWGSNQPQHF.

The chain combines TRBV4-3 with TRBJ2-7, with TRBD1 identical over 8 bases. The CDR3 is made up of 15 amino acids. The V gene end was trimmed by 3 bases and the J gene end by 0 bases; junction bases not matched to a gene: 4. Germline V gives CDR1 LGHNA, CDR2 YSLEER. The CDR3 spells CASSHADRDSYEQYF. The CDR3 region has the DNA TGCGCCAGCAGCCATGCGGACAGGGACTCCTACGAGCAGTACTTC.

V usage is TRBV5-4 and J usage is TRBJ1-1; D is ambiguous. Germline assignment: CDR1 SGHNT and CDR2 YYREEE (reference sequence). Trimming removed 3 bases at V and 0 bases at J, with 12 bases between. The CDR3 totals 15 residues. This chain's CDR3 is CASSSGSLLNTEAFF. The DNA for the CDR3 is TGTGCCAGCAGCTCAGGCAGTTTACTGAACACTGAAGCTTTCTTT.

V usage is TRBV5-1 and J usage is TRBJ1-2; weak D call: TRBD1 (5 bases). CDR1 is SGHRS, CDR2 YFSETQ, per germline. The CDR3 is made up of 16 amino acids. The V and J ends lost 0 bases and 2 bases respectively, with 14 bases between them. The CDR3 region is CASSLALIRQNYGYTF. The DNA for the CDR3 is TGCGCCAGCAGCTTGGCCCTCATTCGACAGAACTATGGCTACACCTTC.

This chain uses TRBV30 with TRBJ2-2, with D uncertain. The ends were cut back, 0 bases at V and 5 bases at J, with 19 bases in the middle. In germline, CDR1 is GTSNPN, CDR2 SVGIG (reference sequence). The CDR3 has 17 residues. CDR3 coding DNA: TGTGCCTGGAGTGTAGGCCGGGTCTGGGTGGGAACCGGGGAGCTGTTTTTT. Protein product: CAWSVGRVWVGTGELFF.